Presented here are 17 T cell receptor beta chains from one specimen sequenced in a study of cytomegalovirus exposure and HLA in healthy donors. TCRdb keeps only in-frame clones here, not all; method: immunoSEQ multiplex PCR. The repertoire includes approximately 210,000 clones, roughly 88% of them detected once, and 2.9% sits in the top ten. Sequencing was carried out using PBMCs. The receptors here all came from a young woman in good health and CMV-seronegative.

The V gene is TRBV27, the J gene TRBJ2-7; 10 nucleotides match TRBD1. J was trimmed by 4 bases and V by 2 bases; bases with no gene match: 2. This CDR3 has 14 residues. Germline-derived CDR1 and CDR2 are MNHEY and SMNVEV (reference sequence). The CDR3 DNA sequence: TGTGCCAGCAGTTTACCGGGACAGGGGTACGAGCAGTACTTC. Its protein product is CASSLPGQGYEQYF.

J is TRBJ2-7 and V is TRBV6-6, with TRBD2 identical over 10 bases. Germline V gene sequence: CDR1 MNHNY, CDR2 SVGAGI (reference sequence). The CDR3 loop spans 14 amino acids. V lost 2 bases to trimming and J lost 5 bases; unmatched junction nucleotides: 3. CDR3 amino acids: CASSYSGRANEQYF. The CDR3 DNA reads TGTGCCAGCAGTTACAGCGGGAGGGCCAACGAGCAGTACTTC.

V gene TRBV5-3 combines with J gene TRBJ2-5; tentatively, D is TRBD2 (6 bases). TRBV5-3 is an open reading frame whose function is uncertain. With 7 bases removed from V and 5 bases from J, the gap between germline ends came to 12 bases. The CDR3 loop spans 12 amino acids. The CDR3 coding sequence is TGTGCCAGAGGGTCGGGGGAGGAGACCCAGTACTTC. Translated: CARGSGEETQYF.

The chain couples TRBV5-6 to TRBJ2-2; TRBD2 is a possible D gene (6 bases). Deletions cut 3 bases from V and 5 bases from J, with 17 bases between. The CDR3 is 16 amino acids. Germline loops: CDR1 SGHDT, CDR2 YYEEEE. CDR3 coding DNA: TGTGCCAGCAGCTACCAGGGACTGAGTGATACCGGGGAGCTGTTTTTT. It is translated as CASSYQGLSDTGELFF.

The chain has TRBV2 and TRBJ1-1, with TRBD1 as a possible D gene (6 bases). The CDR3 contains 14 residues. Germline V gene data show CDR1 as SNHLY and CDR2 as FYNNEI. Deletions cut 1 base from V and 7 bases from J, with 13 bases between. CDR3 DNA: TGTGCCAGCAGTGAAGGGCAGGGGTTGGTTGAAGCTTTCTTT. It encodes CASSEGQGLVEAFF.

V is TRBV28 and J is TRBJ1-2; tentative D call: TRBD1 (5 bases). Germline CDR1 MDHEN, CDR2 SYDVKM. The V end lost 6 bases, the J end lost 8 bases, and 22 bases lay between the germline ends. This CDR3 comprises 15 residues. Here the CDR3 DNA reads TGTGCCAGCAGAATTAACCCGGCACCGGGGGGGGGCTACACCTTC. The encoded protein is CASRINPAPGGGYTF.

This chain connects TRBV10-3 to TRBJ2-7; 11 bases align to TRBD2. Trimming cost V 4 bases and J 6 bases; bases outside gene matches: 2. The CDR3 runs 13 residues. Per the germline V gene, CDR1 is ENHRY and CDR2 is SYGVKD. CDR3 sequence (DNA): TGTGCCATCAGTGGACTAGCGGGACGCGAGCAGTACTTC. It specifies CAISGLAGREQYF.

The genes are TRBV12-5 and TRBJ1-4; the match to TRBD1 covers 10 bases. V dropped 0 bases and J dropped 4; count of bases not matched to a gene: 8. CDR1 is LGHNT, CDR2 FRNRAP, per germline. CDR3 length: 18 residues. CDR3 residues: CASGLVQGQGSHNEKLFF. The CDR3 DNA is TGTGCTAGTGGTTTGGTACAGGGACAGGGGAGTCATAATGAAAAACTGTTTTTT.

The chain joins TRBV13 to TRBJ2-2; D may be TRBD2 (5 bases). The CDR3 extends over 13 amino acids. Trimming removed 3 bases from V and 6 bases from J, with 8 bases in between. Germline lookup yields CDR1 PRHDT and CDR2 FYEKMQ (reference sequence). In DNA, the CDR3 is TGTGCCAGCAGCTTCACCGGGGCCGGGGAGCTGTTTTTT. Encoded protein: CASSFTGAGELFF.

The rearrangement uses TRBV28 and TRBJ2-7; D ambiguous. With 4 bases removed from V and 7 bases from J, the gap between germline ends came to 23 bases. The CDR3 has 16 amino acids. Germline V CDR1 and CDR2: MDHEN, SYDVKM. CDR3 loop: CASSSPSANLVREQYF. In nucleotides, the CDR3 is TGTGCCAGCAGTTCCCCATCGGCCAACCTAGTGCGAGAGCAGTACTTC. The variable domain in full, with the rest retrieved from reference TRBV28 and TRBJ2-7, is DVKVTQSSRYLVKRTGEKVFLECVQDMDHENMFWYRQDPGLGLRLIYFSYDVKMKEKGDIPEGYSVSREKKERFSLILESASTNQTSMYLCASSSPSANLVREQYFGPGTRLTVT.

The CDR3 loop reads CASSYSSGANYGYTF. CDR3 in DNA: TGTGCCAGCAGTTACTCGTCGGGAGCTAACTATGGCTACACCTTC. This rearrangement joins TRBV6-5 to TRBJ1-2; D unclear. Germline lookup yields CDR1 MNHEY and CDR2 SVGAGI. CDR3 length: 15 amino acids. V was pared by 0 bases and J by 0 bases, with 8 bases between.

The V and J genes are TRBV6-5 and TRBJ1-3; TRBD1 is a possible D gene (6 bases). The CDR3 is 12 residues long. Per the germline V gene, CDR1 is MNHEY and CDR2 is SVGAGI. The V end was cut by 10 bases, the J end by 2 bases, with 9 bases between. For the CDR3, the DNA is TGTGCCACCACAGGGACTGGAAACACCATATATTTT. Encoded protein: CATTGTGNTIYF.

V gene TRBV5-1 combines with J gene TRBJ1-4, with TRBD1 identical over 7 bases. The J segment lost 8 bases and the V segment lost 0 bases, leaving 4 bases of the junction unmatched. Germline assignment: CDR1 SGHRS and CDR2 YFSETQ. This CDR3 is built from 14 residues. CDR3 DNA sequence: TGCGCCAGCAGCTTGGCCAGGGGGGACGAAAAACTGTTTTTT. Translated, it gives CASSLARGDEKLFF.

In DNA, the CDR3 is TGTGCCAGCAGCTTAATTCAGATCTCCTACGAGCAGTACTTC. As protein: CASSLIQISYEQYF. The chain employs TRBV7-9 and TRBJ2-7; D remains ambiguous. V shed 2 bases and J shed 0 bases, with 8 bases lying between them. Per the germline V gene, CDR1 is SEHNR and CDR2 is FQNEAQ (reference sequence). There are 14 residues in the CDR3.

V and J are TRBV6-1 and TRBJ2-7; 10 bases agree with TRBD1. The V segment lost 6 bases and the J segment 2 bases; nucleotides outside the gene matches: 7. CDR1 MNHNS and CDR2 SASEGT come from the germline V gene. The CDR3 runs to 15 residues. DNA for the CDR3: TGTGCCAGCAGATCCGGACAGGGGGTTACCTACGAGCAGTACTTC. Amino acid sequence: CASRSGQGVTYEQYF.

V gene TRBV9 combines with J gene TRBJ2-1; 12 bases are shared with TRBD2. V lost 2 bases, J lost 6 bases, and 6 bases stayed unmatched. CDR1 is SGDLS and CDR2 is YYNGEE in the germline V gene. This CDR3 region has 16 residues. As DNA, the CDR3 is TGTGCCAGCAGCGTTGGACTAGCGGGGACATCCAATGAGCAGTTCTTC. This sequence encodes CASSVGLAGTSNEQFF.

V gene TRBV7-9 combines with J gene TRBJ1-2; possibly TRBD1 for D (6 bases). V dropped 4 bases and J dropped 6 bases, with 18 bases sitting between them. The CDR3 covers 15 residues. The germline CDR1 and CDR2 sequences are SEHNR and FQNEAQ (reference sequence). In nucleotides, the CDR3 is TGTGCCAGCAGCTGGGGTTGGGCAGGGGAAAATGGCTACACCTTC. This translates into CASSWGWAGENGYTF.